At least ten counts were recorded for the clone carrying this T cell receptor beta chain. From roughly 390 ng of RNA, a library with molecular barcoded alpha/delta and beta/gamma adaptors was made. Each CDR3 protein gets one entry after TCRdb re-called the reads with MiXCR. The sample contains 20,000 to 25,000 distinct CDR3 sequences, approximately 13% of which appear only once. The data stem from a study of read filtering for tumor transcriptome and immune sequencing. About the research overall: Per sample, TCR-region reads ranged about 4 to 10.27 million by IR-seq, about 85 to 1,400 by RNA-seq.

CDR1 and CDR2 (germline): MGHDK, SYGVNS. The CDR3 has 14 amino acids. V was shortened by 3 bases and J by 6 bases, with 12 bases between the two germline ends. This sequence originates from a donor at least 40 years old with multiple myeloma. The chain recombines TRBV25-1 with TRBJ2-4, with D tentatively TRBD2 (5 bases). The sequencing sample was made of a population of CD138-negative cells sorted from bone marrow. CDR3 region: CASSDSRGPNIQYF. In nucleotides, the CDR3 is TGTGCCAGCAGTGATTCGCGAGGGCCAAACATTCAGTACTTC.